This TCR beta chain was sequenced in a study of response to subunit inactivated influenza vaccine. The study, taken as a whole, reports: The authors put forward the suggestion that each seasonal influenza vaccination may bring in only a limited number of new T cells.

About this clonotype itself: Its antigen remains unidentified.

In TCRdb, the RT-PCR reads were re-called with MiXCR into one record per CDR3 protein. The data hold 860,000 or so distinct CDR3 sequences, with 20% to 25% observed a single time. Source: PBMCs from blood, taken more than 4 days after vaccination. The receptor's source is a man in his fifties who received an inactivated influenza vaccine.

DNA for the CDR3: TGTGCCAGCAGCGTAGGAATGAGGGTGTTCGGGGACACCATATATTTT. Its translation is CASSVGMRVFGDTIYF. The chain has TRBV9 and TRBJ1-3, with D unresolved. The germline V and J ends were trimmed by 0 bases and 8 bases, with 18 bases remaining between them. Germline CDR1 reads SGDLS; CDR2 reads YYNGEE. The CDR3 covers 16 residues.